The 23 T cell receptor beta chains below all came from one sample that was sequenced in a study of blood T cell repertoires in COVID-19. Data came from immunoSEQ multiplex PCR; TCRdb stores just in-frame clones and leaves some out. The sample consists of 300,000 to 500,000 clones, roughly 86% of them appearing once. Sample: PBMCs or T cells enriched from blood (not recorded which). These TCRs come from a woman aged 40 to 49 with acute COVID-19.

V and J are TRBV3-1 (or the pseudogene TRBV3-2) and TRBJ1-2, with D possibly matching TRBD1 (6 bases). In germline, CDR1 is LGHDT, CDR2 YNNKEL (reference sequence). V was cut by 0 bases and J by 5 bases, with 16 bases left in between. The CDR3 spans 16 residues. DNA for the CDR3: TGTGCCAGCAGCCAAGATTTGGTAGGGGGTTGGTATGGCTACACCTTC. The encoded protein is CASSQDLVGGWYGYTF.

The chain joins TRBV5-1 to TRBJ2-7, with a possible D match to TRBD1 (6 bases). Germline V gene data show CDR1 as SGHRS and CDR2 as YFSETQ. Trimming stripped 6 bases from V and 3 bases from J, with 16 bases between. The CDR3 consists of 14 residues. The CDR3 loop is CASIPDSPDYEQYF. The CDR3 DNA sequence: TGCGCCAGCATCCCGGACAGCCCAGACTACGAGCAGTACTTC.

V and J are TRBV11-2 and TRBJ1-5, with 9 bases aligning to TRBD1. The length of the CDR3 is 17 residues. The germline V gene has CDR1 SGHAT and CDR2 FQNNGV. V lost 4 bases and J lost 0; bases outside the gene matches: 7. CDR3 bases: TGTGCCAGCAGCTCGGGACAGGGCATTAATAGCAATCAGCCCCAGCATTTT. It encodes CASSSGQGINSNQPQHF.

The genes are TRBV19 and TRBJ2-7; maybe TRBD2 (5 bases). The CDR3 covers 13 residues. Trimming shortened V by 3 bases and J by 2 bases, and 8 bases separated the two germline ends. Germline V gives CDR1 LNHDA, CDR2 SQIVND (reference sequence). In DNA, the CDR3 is TGTGCCAGTAGTATGGAGAGGGCCTACGAGCAGTACTTC. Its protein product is CASSMERAYEQYF.

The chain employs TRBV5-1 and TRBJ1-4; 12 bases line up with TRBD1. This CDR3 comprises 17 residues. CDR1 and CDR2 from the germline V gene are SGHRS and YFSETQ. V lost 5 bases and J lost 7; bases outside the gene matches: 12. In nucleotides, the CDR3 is TGCGCCAGCAGAACCGGGACAGGGGGCCTTGCGGGTGAAAAACTGTTTTTT. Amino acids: CASRTGTGGLAGEKLFF. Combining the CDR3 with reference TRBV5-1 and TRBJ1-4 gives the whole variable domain KAGVTQTPRYLIKTRGQQVTLSCSPISGHRSVSWYQQTPGQGLQFLFEYFSETQRNKGNFPGRFSGRQFSNSRSEMNVSTLELGDSALYLCASRTGTGGLAGEKLFFGSGTQLSVL.

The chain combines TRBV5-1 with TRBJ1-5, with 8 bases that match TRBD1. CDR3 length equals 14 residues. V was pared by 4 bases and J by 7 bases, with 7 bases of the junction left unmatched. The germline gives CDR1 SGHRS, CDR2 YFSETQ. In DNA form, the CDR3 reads TGCGCCAGCAGCATAGGACAGGGAGCACAGCCCCAGCATTTT. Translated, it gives CASSIGQGAQPQHF.

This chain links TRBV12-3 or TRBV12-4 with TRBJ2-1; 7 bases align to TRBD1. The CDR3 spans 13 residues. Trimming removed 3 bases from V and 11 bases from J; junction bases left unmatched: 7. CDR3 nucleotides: TGTGCCAGCAGTTTGGGACAGCGACCCCAGCAGTTCTTC. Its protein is CASSLGQRPQQFF.

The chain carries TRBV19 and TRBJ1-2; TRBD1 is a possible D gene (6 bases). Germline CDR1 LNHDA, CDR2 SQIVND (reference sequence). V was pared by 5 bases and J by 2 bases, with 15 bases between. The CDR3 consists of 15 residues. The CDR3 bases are TGTGCCAGTAGTCTGGACAGTCCTATCAACTATGGCTACACCTTC. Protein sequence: CASSLDSPINYGYTF. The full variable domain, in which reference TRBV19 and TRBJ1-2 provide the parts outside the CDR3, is DGGITQSPKYLFRKEGQNVTLSCEQNLNHDAMYWYRQDPGQGLRLIYYSQIVNDFQKGDIAEGYSVSREKKESFPLTVTSAQKNPTAFYLCASSLDSPINYGYTFGSGTRLTVV.

The CDR3 sequence is CASSQDARVLNQPQHF. The CDR3 DNA reads TGCGCCAGCAGCCAAGATGCCCGGGTCTTGAATCAGCCCCAGCATTTT. V gene TRBV4-1 combines with J gene TRBJ1-5; D ambiguous. CDR1 and CDR2 from the germline V gene are MGHRA and YSYEKL. V lost 0 bases and J lost 4, with 13 bases in between. The CDR3 covers 16 residues.

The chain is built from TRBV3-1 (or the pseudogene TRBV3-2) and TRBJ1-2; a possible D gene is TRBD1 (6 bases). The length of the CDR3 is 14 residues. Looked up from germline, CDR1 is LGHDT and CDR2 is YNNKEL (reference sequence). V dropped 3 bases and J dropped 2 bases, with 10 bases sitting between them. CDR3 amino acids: CASSQTRGNYGYTF. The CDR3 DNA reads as TGTGCCAGCAGCCAGACGAGGGGGAACTATGGCTACACCTTC.

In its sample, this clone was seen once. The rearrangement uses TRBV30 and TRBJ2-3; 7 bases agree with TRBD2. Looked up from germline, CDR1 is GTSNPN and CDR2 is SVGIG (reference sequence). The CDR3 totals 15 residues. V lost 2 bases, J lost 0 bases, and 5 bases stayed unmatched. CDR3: CAWSLAVSSTDTQYF. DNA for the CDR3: TGTGCCTGGAGTCTAGCGGTTAGTAGCACAGATACGCAGTATTTT.

Here the CDR3 DNA reads TGTGCCATCAGTGACGGACAGGCCAGTTTAGTGGATACGCAGTATTTT. Protein: CAISDGQASLVDTQYF. V gene TRBV10-3 combines with J gene TRBJ2-3, with 7 bases identical to TRBD1. The CDR3 spans 16 residues. CDR1 is ENHRY, CDR2 SYGVKD, per germline. The V gene end was trimmed by 3 bases and the J gene end by 6 bases; junction bases not matched to a gene: 12.

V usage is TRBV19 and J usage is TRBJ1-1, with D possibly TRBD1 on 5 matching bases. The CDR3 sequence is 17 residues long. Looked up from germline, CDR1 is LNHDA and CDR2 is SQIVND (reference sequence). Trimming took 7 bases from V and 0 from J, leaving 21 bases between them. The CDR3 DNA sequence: TGTGCCAGTACCAAAAGGCAGGGAGGAACTATGAACACTGAAGCTTTCTTT. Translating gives CASTKRQGGTMNTEAFF. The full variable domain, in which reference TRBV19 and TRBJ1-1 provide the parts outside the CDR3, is DGGITQSPKYLFRKEGQNVTLSCEQNLNHDAMYWYRQDPGQGLRLIYYSQIVNDFQKGDIAEGYSVSREKKESFPLTVTSAQKNPTAFYLCASTKRQGGTMNTEAFFGQGTRLTVV.

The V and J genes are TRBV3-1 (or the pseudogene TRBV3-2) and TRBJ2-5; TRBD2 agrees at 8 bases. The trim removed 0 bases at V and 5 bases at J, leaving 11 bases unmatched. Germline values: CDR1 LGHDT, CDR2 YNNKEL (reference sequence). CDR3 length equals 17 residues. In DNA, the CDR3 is TGTGCCAGCAGCCAAGAGGAGCGGGGGTATTTGGTGGAGACCCAGTACTTC. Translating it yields CASSQEERGYLVETQYF.

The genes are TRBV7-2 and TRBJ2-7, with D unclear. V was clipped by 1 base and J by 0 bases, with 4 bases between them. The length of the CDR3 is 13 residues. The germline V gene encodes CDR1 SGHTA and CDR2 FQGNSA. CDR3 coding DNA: TGTGCCAGCAGCTTAGACAGCTCCTACGAGCAGTACTTC. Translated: CASSLDSSYEQYF.

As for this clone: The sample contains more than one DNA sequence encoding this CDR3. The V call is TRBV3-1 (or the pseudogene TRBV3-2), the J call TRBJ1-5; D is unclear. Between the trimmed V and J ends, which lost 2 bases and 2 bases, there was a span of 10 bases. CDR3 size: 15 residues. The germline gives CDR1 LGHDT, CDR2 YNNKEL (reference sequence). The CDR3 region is CASSQTGVGNQPQHF. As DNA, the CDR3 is TGTGCCAGCAGCCAAACGGGAGTCGGCAATCAGCCCCAGCATTTT.

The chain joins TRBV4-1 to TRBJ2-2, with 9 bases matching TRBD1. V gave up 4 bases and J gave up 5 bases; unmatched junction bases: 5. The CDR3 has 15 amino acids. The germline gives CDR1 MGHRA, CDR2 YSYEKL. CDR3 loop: CASSLRQGETGELFF. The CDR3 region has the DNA TGCGCCAGCAGCCTGCGACAGGGGGAAACCGGGGAGCTGTTTTTT.

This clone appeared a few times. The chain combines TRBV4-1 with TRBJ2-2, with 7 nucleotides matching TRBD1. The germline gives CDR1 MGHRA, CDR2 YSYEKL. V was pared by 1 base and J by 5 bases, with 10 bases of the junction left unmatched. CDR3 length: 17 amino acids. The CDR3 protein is CASSQVTGTVITGELFF. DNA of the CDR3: TGCGCCAGCAGCCAAGTCACTGGGACAGTCATTACCGGGGAGCTGTTTTTT.

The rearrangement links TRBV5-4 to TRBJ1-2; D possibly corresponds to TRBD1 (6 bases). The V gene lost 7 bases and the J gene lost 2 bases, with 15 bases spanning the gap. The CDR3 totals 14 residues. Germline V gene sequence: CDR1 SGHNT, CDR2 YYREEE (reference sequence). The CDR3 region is CASSGWGLNYGYTF. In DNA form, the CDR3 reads TGTGCCAGCTCAGGTTGGGGGCTCAACTATGGCTACACCTTC. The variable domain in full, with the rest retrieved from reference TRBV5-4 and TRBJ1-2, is ETGVTQSPTHLIKTRGQQVTLRCSSQSGHNTVSWYQQALGQGPQFIFQYYREEENGRGNFPPRFSGLQFPNYSSELNVNALELDDSALYLCASSGWGLNYGYTFGSGTRLTVV.

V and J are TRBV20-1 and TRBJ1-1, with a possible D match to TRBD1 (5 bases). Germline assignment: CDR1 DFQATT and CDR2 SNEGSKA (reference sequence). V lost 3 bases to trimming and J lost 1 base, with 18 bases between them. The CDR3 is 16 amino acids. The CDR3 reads CSASIPPGGSNTEAFF. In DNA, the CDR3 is TGCAGTGCTAGTATCCCCCCGGGGGGTTCGAACACTGAAGCTTTCTTT.

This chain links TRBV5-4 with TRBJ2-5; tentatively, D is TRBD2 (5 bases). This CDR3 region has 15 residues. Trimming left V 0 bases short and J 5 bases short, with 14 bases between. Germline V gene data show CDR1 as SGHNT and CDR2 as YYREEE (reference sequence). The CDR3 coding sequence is TGTGCCAGCAGCTTGGCCCCTACTAGACTGGAGACCCAGTACTTC. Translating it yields CASSLAPTRLETQYF.

CDR3 in amino acids: CASSAGGTEAFF. Written as DNA, the CDR3 is TGCGCCAGCAGCGCAGGGGGCACTGAAGCTTTCTTT. The V call is TRBV5-1, the J call TRBJ1-1, with 7 positions matching TRBD1. The ends lost 4 bases at V and 4 bases at J; junction bases unmatched: 1. Germline V gene lookup returns CDR1 SGHRS and CDR2 YFSETQ. The CDR3 runs 12 residues.

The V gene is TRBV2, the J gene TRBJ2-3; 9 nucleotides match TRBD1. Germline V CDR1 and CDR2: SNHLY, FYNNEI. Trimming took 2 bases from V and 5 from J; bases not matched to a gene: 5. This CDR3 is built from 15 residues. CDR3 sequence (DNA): TGTGCCAGCAGTGAATATGGGACAGGGATAGATACGCAGTATTTT. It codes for CASSEYGTGIDTQYF.